The rows below give T cell receptor beta chains drawn from one sample of a study of T cells expressing NK-cell markers. TCRdb re-called the 5' RACE reads and shows each CDR3 protein once, DNA omitted. The repertoire table contains over 150,000 distinct CDR3 sequences. Material: blood T cells: a sorted CD56 or NKG2C T cell subset, CD4+ or CD8+ T cells, or bulk PBMC T cells (not recorded which). Receptors originate from a man aged 18-69 years in good health. The CDR3 runs from the conserved cysteine through the conserved F or W.

V	J	CDR3
TRBV28	TRBJ2-3	CASSLEQPPDTQYF
TRBV20-1	TRBJ2-7	CRLGPGTYEQYF
TRBV15	TRBJ1-6	CATSRETGVNSPLHF
TRBV5-6	TRBJ2-7	CASLRSGEAYEQYF
TRBV28	TRBJ1-4	CASSLSGRGNEKLFF
TRBV7-6	TRBJ1-1	CASSWNDGTEAFF
TRBV5-6	TRBJ1-5	CASSSGQRNQPQHF
TRBV19	TRBJ2-7	CASSVPGIGFYEQYF
TRBV29-1	TRBJ2-3	CSVEVSGGAYF
TRBV12-3/TRBV12-4	TRBJ1-5	CASSRRRDSNQPQHF
TRBV2	TRBJ2-7	CASRGQAQTSYEQYF
TRBV19	TRBJ1-2	CASSIDVDTTNYGYTF
TRBV3-1	TRBJ1-1	CARAAGGTGTPRMNTEAFF
TRBV6-1	TRBJ1-2	CASSGGGHYGYTF
TRBV13	TRBJ2-7	CASSHGPDPAEEQYF
TRBV12-3/TRBV12-4	TRBJ2-1	CASNSHTSAPGEQFF
TRBV7-9	TRBJ2-1	CASSFSGAYNEQFF
TRBV6-1	TRBJ2-3	CASSPLAGEYTDTQYF
TRBV27	TRBJ1-2	CASSKGRFRDRAFYGYTF
TRBV27	TRBJ2-7	CASSIAGTGYEQYF
TRBV9	TRBJ1-3	CASTPGQSSGNTIYF
TRBV27	TRBJ2-7	CASSGGTGHEQYF
TRBV7-9	TRBJ2-5	CASNKGLQETQYF
TRBV3-1	TRBJ1-5	CASSQDTSAPQHF
TRBV9	TRBJ2-2	CASSVYYSPGELFF
TRBV3-1	TRBJ2-5	CASSHTQGGETQYF
TRBV19	TRBJ2-3	CASSIGTSVVGDTQYF
TRBV20-1	TRBJ2-1	CSARDRELARSYNEQFF
TRBV24-1	TRBJ2-3	CATSDPKGGRADTQYF
TRBV2	TRBJ1-6	CASRETGTGLNSPLHF
TRBV5-1	TRBJ2-2	CASSLPPSGGEHGELFF
TRBV5-6	TRBJ2-2	CASRPWGGHTGELFF
TRBV28	TRBJ1-2	CASRGDTELANYGYTF
TRBV5-1	TRBJ2-7	CASSPHTGGAYEQYF
TRBV7-9	TRBJ1-2	CASSLNAVINYGYTF
TRBV7-2	TRBJ2-7	CASSLDSISYEQYF
TRBV11-2	TRBJ1-1	CASSPGPMNTEAFF
TRBV5-1	TRBJ1-1	CASSRTELSSENTEAFF
TRBV20-1	TRBJ2-1	CSARDHGGEYYNEQFF
TRBV7-9	TRBJ2-3	CASSPGTGVPGTQYF
TRBV7-2	TRBJ1-6	CASSPAKMHSPLHF
TRBV20-1	TRBJ1-5	CSARNPIGGQPQHF
TRBV27	TRBJ1-5	CASSSMEMSNQPQHF
TRBV25-1	TRBJ1-3	CASSERGGSGNTIYF
TRBV20-1	TRBJ2-7	CSARDLQDSRPYEQYF
TRBV13	TRBJ2-7	CASSQGLAGGRGSYEQYF
TRBV27	TRBJ1-1	CASSWSGGEAFF
TRBV4-1	TRBJ2-3	CASSQRGLAGTDTQYF
TRBV12-3/TRBV12-4	TRBJ1-5	CASRGAGESQPQHF
TRBV18	TRBJ2-7	CASSPWSEGAEQYF
TRBV23-1	TRBJ2-7	CASSQSGRSYEQYF
TRBV12-5	TRBJ2-2	CASRQNTGELFF
TRBV27	TRBJ2-5	CASSPQTSGQETQYF